This paragraph covers one T cell receptor (beta chain) sequence. Unique molecular identifiers were built into the TCRbeta library. Via MiXCR, TCRdb re-called the PCR reads, giving one row per CDR3 protein. The table has around 380,000 distinct CDR3 sequences, roughly a tenth seen once. The sample is drawn from a study of T-cell reconstitution after alpha-beta-depleted transplantation in children. CDR1 SEHNR and CDR2 FQNEAQ come from the germline V gene (reference sequence). V lost 2 bases, J lost 2 bases, and 13 bases lay in between. This CDR3 region has 16 residues. The chain combines TRBV7-9 with TRBJ2-1; TRBD2 might be the D (7 bases). Material: PBMCs from the stem cell graft donor, obtained from the stem cell graft. The clonotype originates from a human donor who donated a stem cell graft to a child with acute myeloid leukemia. The CDR3 DNA reads as TGTGCCAGCAGCTTAAAGGGGGACTATCCCTACAATGAGCAGTTCTTC. Translated: CASSLKGDYPYNEQFF.